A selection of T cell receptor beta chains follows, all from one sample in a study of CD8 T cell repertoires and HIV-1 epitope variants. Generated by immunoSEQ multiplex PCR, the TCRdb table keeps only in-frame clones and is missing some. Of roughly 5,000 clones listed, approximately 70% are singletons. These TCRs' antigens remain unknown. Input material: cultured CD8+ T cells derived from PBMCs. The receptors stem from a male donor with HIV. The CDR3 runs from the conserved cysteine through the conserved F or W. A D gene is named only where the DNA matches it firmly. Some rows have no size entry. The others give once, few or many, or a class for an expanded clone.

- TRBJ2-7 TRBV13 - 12 TGTGCCAGCAGCTTAAGCCCCTACGAGCAGTACTTC CASSLSPYEQYF
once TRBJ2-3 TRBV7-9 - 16 TGTGCCAGCAGCTTAATAAGCGGAGAGCCCACAGATACGCAGTATTTT CASSLISGEPTDTQYF
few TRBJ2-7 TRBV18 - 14 TGTGCCAGCTCACCACCCAAAGGATACTACGAGCAGTACTTC CASSPPKGYYEQYF
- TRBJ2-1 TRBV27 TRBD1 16 TGTGCCAGCAGTATTCTCGGGACAGTGCCCTACAATGAGCAGTTCTTC CASSILGTVPYNEQFF
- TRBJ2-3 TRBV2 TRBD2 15 TGTGCCAGCAGTGAGCTAGCGGGGGAAACAGATACGCAGTATTTT CASSELAGETDTQYF
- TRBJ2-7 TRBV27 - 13 TGTGCCAGCAGTTTAGGTATCGGCCACGAGCAGTACTTC CASSLGIGHEQYF
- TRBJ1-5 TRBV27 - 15 TGTGCCAGCAGTTTAGAGGGACGCAGCAATCAGCCCCAGCATTTT CASSLEGRSNQPQHF
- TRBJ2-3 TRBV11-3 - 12 TGTGCCAGCAGCTCGACAGCAGATACGCAGTATTTT CASSSTADTQYF
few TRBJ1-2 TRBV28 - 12 TGTGCCAGCAGTCTGGATCGCTGGGGCTACACCTTC CASSLDRWGYTF
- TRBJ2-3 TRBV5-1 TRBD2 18 TGCGCCAGCAGCTTGGGCGCGCCGGGACTAGCAGCCACAGATACGCAGTATTTT CASSLGAPGLAATDTQYF
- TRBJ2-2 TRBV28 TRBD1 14 TGTGCCAGCAATACAGGGGGTATCACCGGGGAGCTGTTTTTT CASNTGGITGELFF
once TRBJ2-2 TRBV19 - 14 TGTGCCAGTAGTTGGGGGGCTAACACCGGGGAGCTGTTTTTT CASSWGANTGELFF
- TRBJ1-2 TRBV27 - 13 TGTGCCAGCAGTTTAGGAAGTAACTATGGCTACACCTTC CASSLGSNYGYTF
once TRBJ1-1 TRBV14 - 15 TGTGCCAGCAGGCAGCACGCGATCCCGAACACTGAAGCTTTCTTT CASRQHAIPNTEAFF
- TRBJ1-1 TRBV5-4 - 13 TGTGCCAGCAGCTTGGCGGGGTTACCTGAAGCTTTCTTT CASSLAGLPEAFF
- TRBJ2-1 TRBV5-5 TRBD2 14 TGTGCCAGCAGCCCCTGGACTAGCCCCAATGAGCAGTTCTTC CASSPWTSPNEQFF
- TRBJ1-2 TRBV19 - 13 TGTGCCAGTAGTATCGCGCTCTCGGCTGGCTACACCTTC CASSIALSAGYTF
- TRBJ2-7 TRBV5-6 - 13 TGTGCCAGCAGCGTGACAGGCTTCTACGAGCAGTACTTC CASSVTGFYEQYF
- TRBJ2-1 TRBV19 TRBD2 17 TGTGCCAGTAGGTGGCGGGGGGACGTGAGCTCCTACAATGAGCAGTTCTTC CASRWRGDVSSYNEQFF
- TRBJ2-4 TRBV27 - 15 TGTGCCAGCAGTTTTATTGCGGGTGCCAAAAACATTCAGTACTTC CASSFIAGAKNIQYF
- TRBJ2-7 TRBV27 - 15 TGTGCCAGCAGTTTTAGCGGAGAGGGCTCCTACGAGCAGTACTTC CASSFSGEGSYEQYF
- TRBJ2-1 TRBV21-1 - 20 TGTGCCAGCAGCAAAAGGGCCAGACCGGCGGTGACTAGCGGGATCGATGAGCAGTTCTTC CASSKRARPAVTSGIDEQFF
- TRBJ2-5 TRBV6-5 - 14 TGTGCCAGCAGTTACTCGGGAGATCCAGAGACCCAGTACTTC CASSYSGDPETQYF
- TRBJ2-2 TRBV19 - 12 TGTGCCAGTAGCTATAGCACCGGGGAGCTGTTTTTT CASSYSTGELFF
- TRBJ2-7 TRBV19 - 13 TGTGCCAGTAGTACGGGTCTTAAGTACGAGCAGTACTTC CASSTGLKYEQYF
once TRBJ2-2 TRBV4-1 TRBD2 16 TGCGCCAGCAGCCAAGGGACTAGCGGGCCCACCGGGGAGCTGTTTTTT CASSQGTSGPTGELFF
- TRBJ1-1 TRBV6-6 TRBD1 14 TGTGCCAGCAGTTGGGGACAGGGCGGAACTGAAGCTTTCTTT CASSWGQGGTEAFF
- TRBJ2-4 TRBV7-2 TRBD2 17 TGTGCCAGCAGCTTGCCGGGACTAGCGGGATCGGGGAACATTCAGTACTTC CASSLPGLAGSGNIQYF